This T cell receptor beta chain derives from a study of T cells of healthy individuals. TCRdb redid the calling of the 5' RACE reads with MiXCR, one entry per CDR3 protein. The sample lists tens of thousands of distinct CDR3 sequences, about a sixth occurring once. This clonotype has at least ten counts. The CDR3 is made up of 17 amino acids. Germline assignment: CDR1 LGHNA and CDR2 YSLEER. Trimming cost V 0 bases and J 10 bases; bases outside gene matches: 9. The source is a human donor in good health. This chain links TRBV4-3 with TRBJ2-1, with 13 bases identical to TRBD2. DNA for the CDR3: TGCGCCAGCAGCCAAGAAAGGCCGGGACTAGCGGGAAGGGAGCAGTTCTTC. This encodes CASSQERPGLAGREQFF.